This T cell receptor (beta chain) appears in the sequencing data of a study of spatial heterogeneity in lung cancer. Overall study context: When follow-up PBMC samples existed, they were sequenced (at a median of about two years after resection). Study results and limitations: Ubiquitous expanded tumor TCRs were observed in blood more at resection than follow-up.

TCRdb re-called the 5' RACE reads through MiXCR, storing one row per CDR3 protein. The profile shows fewer than 30,000 distinct CDR3 sequences, 6% of them singletons. The time point: blood at routine non-recurrence follow-up after resection. Tumor, nontumor lung or frozen PBMC supplied whole RNA that was sequenced unsorted. The V segment lost 3 bases and the J segment 5 bases; nucleotides outside the gene matches: 4. The CDR3 covers 15 residues. Germline V gene data show CDR1 as SGDLS and CDR2 as YYNGEE. Many counts were recorded for this clonotype. The antigen is unknown. This specimen was PBMCs, taken at follow-up. This sequence originates from a male donor with early-stage non-small cell lung cancer. The chain joins TRBV9 to TRBJ2-2; 10 positions match TRBD1. The chain's CDR3 is CASSGRQGATGELFF. CDR3 coding DNA: TGTGCCAGCAGCGGGAGACAGGGGGCGACCGGGGAGCTGTTTTTT.